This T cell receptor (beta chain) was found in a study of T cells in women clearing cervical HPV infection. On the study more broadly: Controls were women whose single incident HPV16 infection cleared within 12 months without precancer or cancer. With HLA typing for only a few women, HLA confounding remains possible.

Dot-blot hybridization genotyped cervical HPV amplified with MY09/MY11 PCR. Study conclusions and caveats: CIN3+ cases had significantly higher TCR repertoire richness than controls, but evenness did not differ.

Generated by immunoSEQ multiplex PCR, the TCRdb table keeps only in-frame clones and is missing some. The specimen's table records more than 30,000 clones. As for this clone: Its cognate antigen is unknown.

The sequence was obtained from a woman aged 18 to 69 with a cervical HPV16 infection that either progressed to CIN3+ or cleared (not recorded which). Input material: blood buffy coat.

The CDR3 bases that were read are TGTGCCAGCACCGGCATGGGCAATGAAAAA. It is translated as CASTGMGNEK. The complete CDR3 sequence is CASTGMGNEKLFF. This chain links TRBV2 with TRBJ1-4; D not resolved. Read sequence stops 3 residues before the CDR3 end, and the germline J gene provides the missing end. Germline CDR1 is SNHLY and CDR2 is FYNNEI. Trimming left V 7 bases short and J 5 bases short, with 11 bases between. The CDR3 runs to 13 residues.